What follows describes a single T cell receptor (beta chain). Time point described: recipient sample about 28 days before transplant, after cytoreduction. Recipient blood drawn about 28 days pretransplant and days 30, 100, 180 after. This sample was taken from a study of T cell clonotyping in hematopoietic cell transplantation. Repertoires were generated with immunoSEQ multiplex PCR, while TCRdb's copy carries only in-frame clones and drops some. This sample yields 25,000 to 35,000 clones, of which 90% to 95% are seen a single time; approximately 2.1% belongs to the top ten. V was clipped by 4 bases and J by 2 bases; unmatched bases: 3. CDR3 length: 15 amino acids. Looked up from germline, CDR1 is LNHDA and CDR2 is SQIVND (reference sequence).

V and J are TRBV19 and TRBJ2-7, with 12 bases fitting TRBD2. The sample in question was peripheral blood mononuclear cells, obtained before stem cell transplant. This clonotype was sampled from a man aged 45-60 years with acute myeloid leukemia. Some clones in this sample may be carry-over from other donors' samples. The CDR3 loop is CASSTRTSGAYEQYF. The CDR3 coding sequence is TGTGCCAGTAGTACCCGGACTAGCGGGGCCTACGAGCAGTACTTC.